The 2 T cell receptor beta chains presented below share a single source sample, sequenced in a study of blood T cell repertoires in COVID-19 (dated by TCRdb to about 2020). Libraries were made using the immunoSEQ multiplex PCR assay. TCRdb mirrors the immuneACCESS table, restricted to in-frame sequences. Some clones are absent from its copies; in checked studies, under half trace to an unresolved V gene, and the reason for the others is unknown. The sample records about 260,000 clones, around 87% of which are singletons. Of the sample, about 2.5% falls within the top ten clones. The sample consisted of peripheral blood. The receptors come from a woman aged 45 to 65 with acute or convalescent COVID-19.

The chain is built from TRBV19 and TRBJ1-5; 9 nucleotides agree with TRBD1. Germline V gene data show CDR1 as LNHDA and CDR2 as SQIVND (reference sequence). This CDR3 region has 16 residues. V was pared by 4 bases and J by 2 bases, with 6 bases of the junction left unmatched. CDR3 nucleotide sequence: TGTGCCAGTAGTACCGGGACAGGGAGGGGCAATCAGCCCCAGCATTTT. Translation: CASSTGTGRGNQPQHF.

The CDR3 here is CAWVRRGGSYEQYF. The CDR3 DNA sequence: TGTGCCTGGGTACGGCGAGGGGGCTCCTACGAGCAGTACTTC. The chain employs TRBV30 and TRBJ2-7; tentatively, D is TRBD1 (6 bases). The germline CDR1 and CDR2 sequences are GTSNPN and SVGIG (reference sequence). V lost 5 bases and J 0 bases, leaving 14 bases between the germline ends. This CDR3 comprises 14 residues.